A single T cell receptor (beta chain) is shown here with its context. It lacks a known antigen. No much larger clonotype is one base removed from it; base qualities were not supplied. These data originate in a study of T cell repertoires in cytomegalovirus infection (dated by TCRdb to between 2019 and 2020). With respect to the entire study: Donor HLA type was relevant to the analysis, because carriage of CMV infection together with the matching HLA type was indicated by public TCR beta signatures.

For CDR1 and CDR2, the germline V gene lists WSHSY and SAAADI. V is cut back by 6 bases and J by 1 base, with 17 bases in the junction unmatched. The cysteine opens and the phenylalanine closes a CDR3 of 19 amino acids. CDR3 DNA is the only sequence kept; it has 57 bases, read in frame from the first base. TCRdb shows the sequencer as Illumina HiSeq 1500. The public reads were reprocessed in TCRdb via fastp at Q25 and MiXCR, keeping in-frame beta chains. Rows with one shared CDR3 protein collapse into an entry with the most common genes and DNA. The sample profile shows some 180,000 distinct CDR3 sequences; approximately 18% of them were found once. The ten largest clones take up around 27% of the sample. What the study reported, not specific to this receptor: In the ex vivo response, HLA-C-restricted CMV-specific TCR beta clonotypes were dominant, and in two of eight donors the single most frequent clonotype came from this HLA-C-restricted group. Carriers of CMV infection plus the relevant HLA type were discriminated by the cumulative frequency of public TCR beta family members in the study cohort and in an independent roughly 350-donor cohort.

This TCR was recovered from a human donor in good health (CMV status not recorded). Some clones in this sample may be carry-over from other donors' samples. Sequencing was performed on CD8+ T cells from PBMCs. This chain is built from TRBV10-2 and TRBJ2-1, and 8 bases in between align with TRBD2. The DNA sequence follows: TGCGCCAGCAGCGCAAAACTAGCGGTCCCTGGCGGATCCTACAATGAGCAGTTCTTC. Translated, it reads CASSAKLAVPGGSYNEQFF.